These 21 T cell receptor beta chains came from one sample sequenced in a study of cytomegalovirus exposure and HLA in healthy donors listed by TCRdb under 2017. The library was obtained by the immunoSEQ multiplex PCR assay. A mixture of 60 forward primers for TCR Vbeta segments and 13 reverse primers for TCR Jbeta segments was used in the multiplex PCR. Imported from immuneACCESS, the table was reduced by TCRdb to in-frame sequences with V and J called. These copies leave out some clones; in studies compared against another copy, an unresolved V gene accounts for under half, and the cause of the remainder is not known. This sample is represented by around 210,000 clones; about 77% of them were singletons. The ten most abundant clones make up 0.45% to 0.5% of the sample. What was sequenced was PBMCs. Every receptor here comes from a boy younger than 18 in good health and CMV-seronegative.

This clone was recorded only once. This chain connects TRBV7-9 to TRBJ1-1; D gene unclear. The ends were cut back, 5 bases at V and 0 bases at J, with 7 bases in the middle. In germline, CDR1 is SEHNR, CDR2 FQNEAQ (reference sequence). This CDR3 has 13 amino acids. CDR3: CASSVRLNTEAFF. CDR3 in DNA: TGTGCCAGCAGCGTTAGATTGAACACTGAAGCTTTCTTT.

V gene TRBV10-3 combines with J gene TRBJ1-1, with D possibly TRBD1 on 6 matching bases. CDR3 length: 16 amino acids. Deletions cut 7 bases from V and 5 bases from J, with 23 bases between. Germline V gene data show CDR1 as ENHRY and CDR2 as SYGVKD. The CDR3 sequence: CAITKRGGIGWTEAFF. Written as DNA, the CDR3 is TGTGCCATCACCAAGAGGGGGGGGATAGGGTGGACTGAAGCTTTCTTT.

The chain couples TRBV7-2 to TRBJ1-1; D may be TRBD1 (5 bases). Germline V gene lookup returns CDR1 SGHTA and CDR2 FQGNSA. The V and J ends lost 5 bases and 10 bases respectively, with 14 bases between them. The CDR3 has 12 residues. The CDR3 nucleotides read TGTGCCAGCAGCAACACCGGGGGTGGAGCTTTCTTT. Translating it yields CASSNTGGGAFF.

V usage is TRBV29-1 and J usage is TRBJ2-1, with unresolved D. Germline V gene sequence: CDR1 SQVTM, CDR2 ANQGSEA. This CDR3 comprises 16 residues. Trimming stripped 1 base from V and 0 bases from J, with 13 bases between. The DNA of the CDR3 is TGCAGCGTTGAAGCGGAGAGGCCGAGCTCCTACAATGAGCAGTTCTTC. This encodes CSVEAERPSSYNEQFF.

The CDR3 loop reads CASSYGQGGQPQHF. CDR3 bases: TGTGCCAGCAGTTACGGACAGGGAGGGCAGCCCCAGCATTTT. The chain uses TRBV6-5 and TRBJ1-5, with 8 positions matching TRBD1. V trimming: 2 bases; J trimming: 7 bases; junction bases outside the gene matches: 4. From germline, CDR1 is MNHEY and CDR2 SVGAGI. The CDR3 totals 14 residues.

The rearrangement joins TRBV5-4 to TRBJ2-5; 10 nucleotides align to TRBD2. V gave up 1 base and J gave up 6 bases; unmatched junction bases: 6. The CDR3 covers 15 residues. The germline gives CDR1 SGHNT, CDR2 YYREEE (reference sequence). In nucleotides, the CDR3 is TGTGCCAGCAGCTTGTACCTAGCGGGGGCGAAGACCCAGTACTTC. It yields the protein CASSLYLAGAKTQYF.

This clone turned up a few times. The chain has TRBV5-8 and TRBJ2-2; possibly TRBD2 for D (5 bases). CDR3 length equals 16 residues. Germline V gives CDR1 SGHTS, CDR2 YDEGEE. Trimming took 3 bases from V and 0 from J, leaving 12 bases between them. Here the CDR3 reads CASSWSGPTNTGELFF. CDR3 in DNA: TGTGCCAGCAGCTGGAGCGGCCCAACGAACACCGGGGAGCTGTTTTTT.

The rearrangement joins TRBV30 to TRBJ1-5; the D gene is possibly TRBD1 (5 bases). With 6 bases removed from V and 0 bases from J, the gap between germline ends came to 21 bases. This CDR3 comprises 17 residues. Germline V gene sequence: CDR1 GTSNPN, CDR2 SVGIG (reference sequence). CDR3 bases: TGTGCCTGCTCTGCCGGGACTGTCAAATATAGCAATCAGCCCCAGCATTTT. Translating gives CACSAGTVKYSNQPQHF.

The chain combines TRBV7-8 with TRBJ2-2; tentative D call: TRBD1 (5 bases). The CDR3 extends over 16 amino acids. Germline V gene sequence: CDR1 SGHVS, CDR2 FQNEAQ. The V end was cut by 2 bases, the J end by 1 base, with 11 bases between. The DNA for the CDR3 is TGTGCCAGCAGCTTATGGGGCGGACAGAACACCGGGGAGCTGTTTTTT. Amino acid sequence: CASSLWGGQNTGELFF.

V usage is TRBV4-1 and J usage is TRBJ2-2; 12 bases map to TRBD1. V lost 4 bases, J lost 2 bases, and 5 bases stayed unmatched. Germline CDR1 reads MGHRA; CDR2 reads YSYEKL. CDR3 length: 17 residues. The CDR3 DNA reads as TGCGCCAGCAGCCTAGAGGGACAGGGGGCTAACACCGGGGAGCTGTTTTTT. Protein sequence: CASSLEGQGANTGELFF.

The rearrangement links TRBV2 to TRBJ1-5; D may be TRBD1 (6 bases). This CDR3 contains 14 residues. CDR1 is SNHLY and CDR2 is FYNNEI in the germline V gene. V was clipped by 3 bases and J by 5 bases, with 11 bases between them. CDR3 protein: CASSETTGDQPQHF. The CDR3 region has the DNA TGTGCCAGCAGTGAGACGACAGGCGATCAGCCCCAGCATTTT.

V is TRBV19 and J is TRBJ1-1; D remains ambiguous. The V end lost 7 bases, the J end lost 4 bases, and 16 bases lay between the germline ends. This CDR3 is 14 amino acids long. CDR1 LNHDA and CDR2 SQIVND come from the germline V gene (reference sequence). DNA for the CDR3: TGTGCCAGTACCGGCCCCTTCACGGGCACTGAAGCTTTCTTT. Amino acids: CASTGPFTGTEAFF.

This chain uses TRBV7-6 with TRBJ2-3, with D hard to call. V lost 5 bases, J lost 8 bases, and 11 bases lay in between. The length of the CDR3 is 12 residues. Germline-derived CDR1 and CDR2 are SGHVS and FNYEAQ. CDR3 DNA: TGTGCCAGCAGCCCGGTTGGCGGTACGCAGTATTTT. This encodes CASSPVGGTQYF.

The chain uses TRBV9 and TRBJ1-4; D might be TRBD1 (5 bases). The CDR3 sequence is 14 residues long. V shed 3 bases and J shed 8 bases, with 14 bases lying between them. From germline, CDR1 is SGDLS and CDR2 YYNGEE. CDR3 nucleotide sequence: TGTGCCAGCAGCGCCCCGGGGGTAGGCGAAAAACTGTTTTTT. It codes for CASSAPGVGEKLFF. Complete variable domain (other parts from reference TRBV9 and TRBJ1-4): DSGVTQTPKHLITATGQRVTLRCSPRSGDLSVYWYQQSLDQGLQFLIQYYNGEERAKGNILERFSAQQFPDLHSELNLSSLELGDSALYFCASSAPGVGEKLFFGSGTQLSVL.

CDR3 nucleotides: TGTGCCAGCAGTAGCCTAGCGGGAGGGCCTGGCACAGATACGCAGTATTTT. It yields the protein CASSSLAGGPGTDTQYF. The chain recombines TRBV7-2 with TRBJ2-3; 12 bases align to TRBD2. V lost 6 bases, J lost 1 base, and 8 bases stayed unmatched. The germline gives CDR1 SGHTA, CDR2 FQGNSA. The CDR3 covers 17 residues.

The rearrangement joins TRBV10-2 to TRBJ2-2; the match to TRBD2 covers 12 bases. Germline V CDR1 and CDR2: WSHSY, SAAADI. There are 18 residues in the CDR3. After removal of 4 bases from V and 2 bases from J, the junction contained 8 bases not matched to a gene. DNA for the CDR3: TGCGCCAGCAGTGGTTCTTGGACTAGCGGGACTAACACCGGGGAGCTGTTTTTT. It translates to CASSGSWTSGTNTGELFF.

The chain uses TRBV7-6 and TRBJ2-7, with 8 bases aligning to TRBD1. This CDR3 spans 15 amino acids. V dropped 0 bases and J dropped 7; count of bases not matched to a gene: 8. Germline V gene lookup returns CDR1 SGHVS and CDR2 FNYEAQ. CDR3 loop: CASSLADQGAREQYF. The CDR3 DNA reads TGTGCCAGCAGCTTAGCGGACCAGGGGGCACGGGAGCAGTACTTC.

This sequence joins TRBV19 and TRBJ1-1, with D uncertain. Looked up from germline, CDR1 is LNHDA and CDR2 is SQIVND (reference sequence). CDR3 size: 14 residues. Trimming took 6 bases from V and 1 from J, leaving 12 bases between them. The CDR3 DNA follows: TGTGCCAGTAGCCCTCCGGGGAGGAACACTGAAGCTTTCTTT. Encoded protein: CASSPPGRNTEAFF.

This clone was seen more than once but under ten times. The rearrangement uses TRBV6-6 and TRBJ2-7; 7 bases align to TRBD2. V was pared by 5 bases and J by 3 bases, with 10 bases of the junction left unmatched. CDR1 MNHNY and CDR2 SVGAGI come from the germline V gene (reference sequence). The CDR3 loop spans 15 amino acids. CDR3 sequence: CASSGRGREGYEQYF. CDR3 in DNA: TGTGCCAGCAGTGGAAGGGGCAGGGAGGGCTACGAGCAGTACTTC.

CDR3 nucleotides: TGTGCCAGCAGTTCTTCCTTTATGACAGGGGGCTGGGGCTACACCTTC. Amino acids: CASSSSFMTGGWGYTF. The gene calls are TRBV25-1 and TRBJ1-2, with 10 bases lining up with TRBD1. Germline CDR1 and CDR2: MGHDK and SYGVNS. V lost 5 bases and J lost 8; bases outside the gene matches: 14. There are 16 residues in the CDR3.

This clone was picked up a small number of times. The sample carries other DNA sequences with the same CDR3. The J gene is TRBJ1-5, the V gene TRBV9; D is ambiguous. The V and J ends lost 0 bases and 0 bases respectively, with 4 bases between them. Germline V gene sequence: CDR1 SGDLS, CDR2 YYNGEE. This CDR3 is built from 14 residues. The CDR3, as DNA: TGTGCCAGCAGCGTAGGGGCTAGCAATCAGCCCCAGCATTTT. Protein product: CASSVGASNQPQHF.